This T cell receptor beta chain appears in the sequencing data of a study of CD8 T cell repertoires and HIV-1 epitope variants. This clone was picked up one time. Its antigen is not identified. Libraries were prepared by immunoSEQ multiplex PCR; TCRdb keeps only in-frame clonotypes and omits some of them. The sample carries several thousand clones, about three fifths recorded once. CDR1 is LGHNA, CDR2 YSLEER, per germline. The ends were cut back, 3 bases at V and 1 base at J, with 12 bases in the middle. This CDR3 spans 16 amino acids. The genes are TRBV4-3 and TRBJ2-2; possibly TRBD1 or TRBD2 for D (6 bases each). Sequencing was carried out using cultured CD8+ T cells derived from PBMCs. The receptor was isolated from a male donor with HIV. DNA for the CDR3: TGCGCCAGCAGCCATGCCGGGGGCCTGAACACCGGGGAGCTGTTTTTT. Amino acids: CASSHAGGLNTGELFF.